Listed here are 25 T cell receptor beta chains from one sample, sequenced in a study of beta chain features in type 1 diabetes. Reverse transcribing all isolated RNA meant expressed TCRB transcripts were sequenced. Assay used: immunoSEQ multiplex PCR; TCRdb lists only in-frame clones, some missing. The sample shows 430,000 or so clones, roughly an eighth of them seen only once. Sequencing used naive CD4+ T cells from blood. The receptors here all came from a woman between 18 and 29 years old in good health.

This clone has more than one count but fewer than ten. The gene calls are TRBV7-9 and TRBJ2-1; D remains ambiguous. Trimming removed 1 base from V and 6 bases from J, with 10 bases in between. CDR3 size: 14 residues. Germline loops: CDR1 SEHNR, CDR2 FQNEAQ (reference sequence). The CDR3 loop is CASSLGPTPNEQFF. For the CDR3, the DNA is TGTGCCAGCAGCTTAGGGCCTACTCCCAATGAGCAGTTCTTC.

This clone came up a few times. The rearrangement uses TRBV13 and TRBJ1-4; unclear D gene. CDR1 and CDR2 (germline): PRHDT, FYEKMQ (reference sequence). This CDR3 comprises 12 residues. With 1 base removed from V and 10 bases from J, the gap between germline ends came to 7 bases. The DNA for the CDR3 is TGTGCCAGCAGCTTAGAGGGCGGAAAACTGTTTTTT. This translates into CASSLEGGKLFF.

Concerning this clone itself: The junction departs from germline at one end; a sequencing error may be responsible. The V gene is TRBV20-1, the J gene TRBJ2-3; TRBD2 matches at 9 bases. Germline assignment: CDR1 DFQATT and CDR2 SNEGSKA (reference sequence). The CDR3 has 9 amino acids. CDR3 sequence (DNA): TGCAGTGCCGCTAGCGGGGCTGATTTT. Translation: CSAASGADF.

The rearrangement uses TRBV4-3 and TRBJ2-7; D is uncertain. Germline V gene sequence: CDR1 LGHNA, CDR2 YSLEER. V was cut by 1 base and J by 2 bases, with 27 bases left in between. The CDR3 totals 20 residues. In DNA form, the CDR3 reads TGCGCCAGCAGCCAAGCAATGTTCTGTGGTGGCAGGATGGTCACCTACGAGCAGTACGTC. Amino acid sequence: CASSQAMFCGGRMVTYEQYV.

This clone has more than one count but fewer than ten. The chain is built from TRBV7-3 and TRBJ2-5; D might be TRBD1 (5 bases). This CDR3 is 14 amino acids long. V lost 5 bases and J 4 bases, leaving 14 bases between the germline ends. CDR1 is SGHTA, CDR2 FQGTGA, per germline. This CDR3 reads CASSPNSQGETQYF. CDR3 nucleotides: TGTGCCAGCAGCCCCAACTCCCAGGGAGAGACCCAGTACTTC.

This clone was observed a handful of times. The chain is built from TRBV9 and TRBJ2-2; D not resolved. The CDR3 consists of 14 residues. From germline, CDR1 is SGDLS and CDR2 YYNGEE. Trimming stripped 4 bases from V and 6 bases from J, with 13 bases between. Written as DNA, the CDR3 is TGTGCCAGCAGCCTTCACCAAAGCCCCGGGGAGCTGTTTTTT. This sequence encodes CASSLHQSPGELFF.

This clone has more than one count but fewer than ten. This chain links TRBV4-3 with TRBJ1-1; TRBD1 matches 7 bases. The length of the CDR3 is 14 residues. The junction had 8 bases not matched to a gene; V was cut back by 4 bases and J by 6 bases. Germline V gene sequence: CDR1 LGHNA, CDR2 YSLEER. The CDR3 is CASSPLQGYSEAFF. The CDR3, as DNA: TGCGCCAGCAGCCCGCTACAGGGGTACTCTGAAGCTTTCTTT.

A note on this clone: An end of the junction differs from the germline gene, which may be a read error. The rearrangement uses TRBV7-9 and TRBJ2-2, with 9 bases that match TRBD2. Germline-derived CDR1 and CDR2 are SEHNR and FQNEAQ (reference sequence). CDR3 size: 14 residues. The CDR3 reads CASSLAGWTGELFF. The CDR3 DNA is TGTGCCAGCAGCCTAGCGGGGTGGACCGGGGAGCTGTTTTTT.

The chain links TRBV12-5 to TRBJ2-7, with D perhaps matching TRBD1 (6 bases). Germline V gene data show CDR1 as LGHNT and CDR2 as FRNRAP. The CDR3 has 15 amino acids. The V end was cut by 6 bases, the J end by 3 bases, with 18 bases between. CDR3 amino acids: CASGPVGRGVYEQYF. The CDR3 DNA reads as TGTGCTAGTGGCCCCGTGGGCAGGGGAGTCTACGAGCAGTACTTC.

This clone has only a few counts. The chain employs TRBV29-1 and TRBJ2-1; D not certain. There are 12 residues in the CDR3. The V end was cut by 3 bases, the J end by 4 bases, with 7 bases between. Germline V CDR1 and CDR2: SQVTM, ANQGSEA. CDR3 loop: CSVERSYNEQFF. DNA of the CDR3: TGCAGCGTTGAGCGATCGTACAATGAGCAGTTCTTC.

This clone was detected only a few times. The chain combines TRBV7-2 with TRBJ2-1, with 10 nucleotides matching TRBD1. V shed 2 bases, J shed 4 bases, and the junction held 2 bases outside the gene matches. The CDR3 contains 15 residues. The germline V gene has CDR1 SGHTA and CDR2 FQGNSA. The CDR3 DNA sequence: TGTGCCAGCAGCTTACGGGACAGGGGATACAATGAGCAGTTCTTC. Amino acids: CASSLRDRGYNEQFF. Supplemented by reference TRBV7-2 and TRBJ2-1, the full variable domain reads GAGVSQSPSNKVTEKGKDVELRCDPISGHTALYWYRQSLGQGLEFLIYFQGNSAPDKSGLPSDRFSAERTGGSVSTLTIQRTQQEDSAVYLCASSLRDRGYNEQFFGPGTRLTVL.

This chain links TRBV10-3 with TRBJ2-1; D ambiguous. Germline V lookup: CDR1 ENHRY, CDR2 SYGVKD. Trimming took 3 bases from V and 5 from J, leaving 8 bases between them. The CDR3 covers 13 residues. The CDR3: CAISEGINNEQFF. The DNA for the CDR3 is TGTGCCATCAGTGAAGGCATAAACAATGAGCAGTTCTTC.

This sequence joins TRBV19 and TRBJ2-6, with no clear D. The V gene's germline CDR1 is LNHDA and CDR2 SQIVND (reference sequence). The CDR3 totals 15 residues. V lost 2 bases to trimming and J lost 0 bases, with 5 bases between them. The DNA for the CDR3 is TGTGCCAGTAGTATACGCTCCTCTGGGGCCAACGTCCTGACTTTC. It yields the protein CASSIRSSGANVLTF.

This clone was recorded a few times. V usage is TRBV7-2 and J usage is TRBJ2-7, with 7 bases identical to TRBD2. Germline V gene lookup returns CDR1 SGHTA and CDR2 FQGNSA. J was trimmed by 7 bases and V by 5 bases; bases with no gene match: 23. The CDR3 has 18 residues. The chain's CDR3 is CASSIGRLAYSGPKEQYF. CDR3 nucleotides: TGTGCCAGCAGCATAGGCCGACTAGCTTACAGTGGGCCGAAAGAGCAGTACTTC.

This clone was picked up a small number of times. This rearrangement joins TRBV9 to TRBJ1-2, with D perhaps TRBD1 (5 bases). Trimming pared 5 bases from V and 2 bases from J, leaving 10 bases between. The CDR3 spans 13 residues. Germline CDR1 SGDLS, CDR2 YYNGEE. CDR3 DNA sequence: TGTGCCAGCAGTGACAGTCTGAACTATGGCTACACCTTC. Residues: CASSDSLNYGYTF.

In its sample, this clone was seen a few times. The J gene is TRBJ1-1, the V gene TRBV29-1; D unclear. The CDR3 totals 15 residues. Trimming stripped 5 bases from V and 0 bases from J, with 16 bases between. CDR1 and CDR2 from the germline V gene are SQVTM and ANQGSEA. The CDR3 sequence: CSVYRVGQVNTEAFF. CDR3 bases: TGCAGCGTTTACAGAGTCGGGCAGGTGAACACTGAAGCTTTCTTT.

In its sample, this clone was seen a few times. The V call is TRBV4-3, the J call TRBJ2-5, with 7 bases aligning to TRBD1. With 0 bases clipped from V and 1 base from J, the junction kept 11 bases outside the gene matches. This CDR3 is built from 18 residues. The V gene's germline CDR1 is LGHNA and CDR2 YSLEER. The DNA for the CDR3 is TGCGCCAGCAGCCAAGAAACAGGGGACGGAAGGGCCCAAGAGACCCAGTACTTC. It encodes CASSQETGDGRAQETQYF.

CDR3 sequence reads: CASSYSGWDPSYEQYF. The DNA of the CDR3 is TGTGCCAGCAGTTACTCGGGGTGGGATCCCTCCTACGAGCAGTACTTC. The J gene is TRBJ2-7, the V gene TRBV6-6; the D is unclear. Per germline, CDR1 MNHNY and CDR2 SVGAGI (reference sequence). Trimming took off 0 bases at V and 0 bases at J, with 12 bases between the two ends. CDR3 length equals 16 residues.

Only a few counts were recorded for this clone. This chain connects TRBV5-4 to TRBJ2-3; TRBD1 matches 9 bases. V dropped 3 bases and J dropped 4; count of bases not matched to a gene: 3. The CDR3 is 14 residues long. Germline-derived CDR1 and CDR2 are SGHNT and YYREEE (reference sequence). The CDR3 spells CASSYTGGPDTQYF. The CDR3 DNA follows: TGTGCCAGCAGCTACACAGGGGGCCCAGATACGCAGTATTTT.

The J gene is TRBJ1-2, the V gene TRBV5-6, with 8 bases identical to TRBD1. The V and J ends lost 4 bases and 4 bases, in that order; junction bases with no gene match: 6. The CDR3 spans 14 residues. In germline, CDR1 is SGHDT, CDR2 YYEEEE. The CDR3 region has the DNA TGTGCCAGCAGCACGACAGGGGAAACCTATGGCTACACCTTC. It is translated as CASSTTGETYGYTF.

This clone was recorded once. The genes are TRBV18 and TRBJ2-5; tentatively, D is TRBD2 (5 bases). The CDR3 has 14 residues. V was trimmed by 0 bases and J by 6 bases, leaving 11 bases between them. Germline-derived CDR1 and CDR2 are KGHSH and LQKENI. In DNA form, the CDR3 reads TGTGCCAGCTCACCACCCTGGGCTAGCCAGACCCAGTACTTC. Translating gives CASSPPWASQTQYF.

This clone has just a few counts. The chain uses TRBV7-8 and TRBJ2-1; a possible D gene is TRBD1 (6 bases). Trimming pared 5 bases from V and 0 bases from J, leaving 23 bases between. Germline V gene sequence: CDR1 SGHVS, CDR2 FQNEAQ. The CDR3 has 19 amino acids. This chain's CDR3 is CASSQDRRRGHSSYNEQFF. CDR3 nucleotide sequence: TGTGCCAGCAGCCAAGATCGTCGCAGGGGCCACAGCTCCTACAATGAGCAGTTCTTC.

V usage is TRBV7-2 and J usage is TRBJ2-1; 9 bases line up with TRBD2. The V gene's germline CDR1 is SGHTA and CDR2 FQGNSA. The CDR3 totals 15 residues. With V trimmed by 3 bases and J by 3 bases, 3 bases remained unmatched. DNA of the CDR3: TGTGCCAGCAGCTTTAGTAGCGGGAGCTACAATGAGCAGTTCTTC. It yields the protein CASSFSSGSYNEQFF. Full variable domain (rest looked up from reference TRBV7-2 and TRBJ2-1): GAGVSQSPSNKVTEKGKDVELRCDPISGHTALYWYRQSLGQGLEFLIYFQGNSAPDKSGLPSDRFSAERTGGSVSTLTIQRTQQEDSAVYLCASSFSSGSYNEQFFGPGTRLTVL.

Only a few counts were recorded for this clone. The gene calls are TRBV28 and TRBJ2-1; 10 bases map to TRBD1. The V segment lost 6 bases and the J segment 8 bases; nucleotides outside the gene matches: 4. Germline loops: CDR1 MDHEN, CDR2 SYDVKM. The CDR3 sequence is 13 residues long. Here the CDR3 DNA reads TGTGCCAGCAGAGGGACAGGGGTGGATGAGCAGTTCTTC. Its protein is CASRGTGVDEQFF.

This clone was picked up a small number of times. The chain is built from TRBV2 and TRBJ2-5, with D possibly being TRBD2 (5 bases). Per germline, CDR1 SNHLY and CDR2 FYNNEI. Trimming took off 7 bases at V and 5 bases at J, with 20 bases between the two ends. This CDR3 spans 15 amino acids. The CDR3 loop is CASTGRSPPGETQYF. The CDR3 DNA sequence: TGTGCCAGCACCGGTCGCAGTCCCCCGGGGGAGACCCAGTACTTC. The full variable domain, its missing parts supplied by reference TRBV2 and TRBJ2-5, is EPEVTQTPSHQVTQMGQEVILRCVPISNHLYFYWYRQILGQKVEFLVSFYNNEISEKSEIFDDQFSVERPDGSNFTLKIRSTKLEDSAMYFCASTGRSPPGETQYFGPGTRLLVL.